Below, 6 T cell receptor beta chains from the same sample are listed, as sequenced in a study of beta chain features in type 1 diabetes. TCRB transcripts that were expressed got sequenced, as all of the isolated RNA had been reverse transcribed. Libraries were prepared by immunoSEQ multiplex PCR; TCRdb keeps only in-frame clonotypes and omits some of them. The sample lists about 260,000 clones, under 70% occurring once. Sequences were obtained from naive CD4+ T cells from blood. The receptors come from a young man in good health.

The V gene is TRBV18, the J gene TRBJ2-2, with 9 nucleotides matching TRBD1. Germline values: CDR1 KGHSH, CDR2 LQKENI. This CDR3 is 16 amino acids long. After removal of 4 bases from V and 2 bases from J, the junction contained 5 bases not matched to a gene. The CDR3 reads CASSRVTGGNTGELFF. CDR3 nucleotide sequence: TGTGCCAGCTCACGTGTCACAGGGGGCAACACCGGGGAGCTGTTTTTT.

This clone was seen a few times. The chain carries TRBV29-1 and TRBJ2-2; 8 nucleotides align to TRBD1. CDR1 and CDR2 from the germline V gene are SQVTM and ANQGSEA. The CDR3 spans 11 residues. V dropped 7 bases and J dropped 13; count of bases not matched to a gene: 8. The CDR3 reads CSASTGVGLFF. The DNA of the CDR3 is TGCAGCGCCTCGACAGGGGTAGGGCTGTTTTTT.

The chain combines TRBV29-1 with TRBJ1-1, with D unresolved. V was trimmed by 6 bases and J by 1 base, leaving 9 bases between them. The CDR3 loop spans 12 amino acids. Germline V gene sequence: CDR1 SQVTM, CDR2 ANQGSEA. CDR3 nucleotide sequence: TGCAGCGTGTTCCCAACGAACACTGAAGCTTTCTTT. Amino acids: CSVFPTNTEAFF. The variable domain in full, with the rest retrieved from reference TRBV29-1 and TRBJ1-1, is SAVISQKPSRDICQRGTSLTIQCQVDSQVTMMFWYRQQPGQSLTLIATANQGSEATYESGFVIDKFPISRPNLTFSTLTVSNMSPEDSSIYLCSVFPTNTEAFFGQGTRLTVV.

This clone was observed a few times. The chain uses TRBV10-3 and TRBJ2-5; D gene ambiguous. Trimming stripped 7 bases from V and 1 base from J, with 13 bases between. The CDR3 contains 14 residues. Germline CDR1 is ENHRY and CDR2 is SYGVKD. This chain's CDR3 is CAIKGTNPQETQYF. In nucleotides, the CDR3 is TGTGCCATCAAAGGCACAAACCCCCAAGAGACCCAGTACTTC.

The rearrangement joins TRBV28 to TRBJ2-7; TRBD2 matches at 8 bases. The CDR3 is made up of 18 amino acids. Germline loops: CDR1 MDHEN, CDR2 SYDVKM. The V segment lost 5 bases and the J segment 2 bases; nucleotides outside the gene matches: 17. Written as DNA, the CDR3 is TGTGCCAGCAGTCCTACGATGGGACTAGTCCTCCACACCTACGAGCAGTACTTC. It specifies CASSPTMGLVLHTYEQYF.

This chain connects TRBV5-1 to TRBJ2-3; 9 bases are a match to TRBD2. The CDR3 has 15 amino acids. J lost 2 bases, V lost 5 bases, and 6 bases had no gene match. Per germline, CDR1 SGHRS and CDR2 YFSETQ. CDR3 DNA sequence: TGCGCCAGCAGTTTTAGCGGGGGCTACACAGATACGCAGTATTTT. This encodes CASSFSGGYTDTQYF.